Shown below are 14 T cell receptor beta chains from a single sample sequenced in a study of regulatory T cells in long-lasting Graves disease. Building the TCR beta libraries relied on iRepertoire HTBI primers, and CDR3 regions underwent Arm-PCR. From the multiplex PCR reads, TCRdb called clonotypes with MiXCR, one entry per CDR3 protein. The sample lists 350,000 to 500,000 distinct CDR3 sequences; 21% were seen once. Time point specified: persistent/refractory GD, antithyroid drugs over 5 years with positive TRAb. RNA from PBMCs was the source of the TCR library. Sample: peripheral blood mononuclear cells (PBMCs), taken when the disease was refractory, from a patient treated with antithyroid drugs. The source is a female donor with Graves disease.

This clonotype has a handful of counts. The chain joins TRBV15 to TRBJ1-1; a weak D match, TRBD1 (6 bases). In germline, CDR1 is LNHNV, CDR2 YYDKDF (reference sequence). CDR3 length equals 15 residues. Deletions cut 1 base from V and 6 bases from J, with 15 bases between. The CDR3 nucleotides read TGTGCCACCAGCAGAGGAGGGGCACAGGGCGCTGAAGCTTTCTTT. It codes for CATSRGGAQGAEAFF.

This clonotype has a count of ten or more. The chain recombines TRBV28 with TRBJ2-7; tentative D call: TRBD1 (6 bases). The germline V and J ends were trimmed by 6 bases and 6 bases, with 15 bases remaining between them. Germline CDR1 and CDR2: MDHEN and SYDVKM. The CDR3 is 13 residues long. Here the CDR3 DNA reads TGTGCCAGCAGAAACAGGGATCTAAGCGAGCAGTACTTC. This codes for CASRNRDLSEQYF.

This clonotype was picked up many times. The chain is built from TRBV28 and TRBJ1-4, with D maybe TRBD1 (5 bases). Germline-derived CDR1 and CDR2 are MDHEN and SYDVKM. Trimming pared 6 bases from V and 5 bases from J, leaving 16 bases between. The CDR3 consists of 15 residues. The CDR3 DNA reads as TGTGCCAGCAGAACTTCGACAGACCCAAATGAAAAACTGTTTTTT. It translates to CASRTSTDPNEKLFF.

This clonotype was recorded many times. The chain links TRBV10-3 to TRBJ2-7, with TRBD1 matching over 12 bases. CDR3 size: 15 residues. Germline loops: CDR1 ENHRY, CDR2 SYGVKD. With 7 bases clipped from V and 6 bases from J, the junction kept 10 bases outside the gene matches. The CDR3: CAINNPGQGAFEQYF. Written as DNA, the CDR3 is TGTGCCATCAATAACCCGGGACAGGGGGCGTTCGAGCAGTACTTC.

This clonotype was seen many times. The CDR3 nucleotides read TGTGCCAGCAGTCGGGGACAGGGGTTGTCCTACGAGCAGTACTTC. Its protein is CASSRGQGLSYEQYF. V gene TRBV27 combines with J gene TRBJ2-7; 10 nucleotides line up with TRBD1. Germline values: CDR1 MNHEY, CDR2 SMNVEV (reference sequence). The CDR3 contains 15 residues. The J segment lost 1 base and the V segment lost 5 bases, leaving 5 bases of the junction unmatched.

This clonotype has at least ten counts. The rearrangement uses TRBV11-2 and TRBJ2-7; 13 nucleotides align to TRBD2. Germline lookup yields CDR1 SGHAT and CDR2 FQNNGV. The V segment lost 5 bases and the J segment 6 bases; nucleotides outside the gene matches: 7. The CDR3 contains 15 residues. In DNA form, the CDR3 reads TGTGCCAGCAGCCTACTAGCGGGAGGGCCGGGCGAGCAGTACTTC. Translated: CASSLLAGGPGEQYF. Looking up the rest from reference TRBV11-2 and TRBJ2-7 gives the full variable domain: EAGVAQSPRYKIIEKRQSVAFWCNPISGHATLYWYQQILGQGPKLLIQFQNNGVVDDSQLPKDRFSAERLKGVDSTLKIQPAKLEDSAVYLCASSLLAGGPGEQYFGPGTRLTVT.

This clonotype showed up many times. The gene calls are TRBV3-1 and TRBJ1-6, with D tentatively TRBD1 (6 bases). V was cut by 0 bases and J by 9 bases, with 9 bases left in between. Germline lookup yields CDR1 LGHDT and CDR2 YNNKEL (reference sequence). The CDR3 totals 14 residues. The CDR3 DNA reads TGTGCCAGCAGCCAAGAACAGGGAAGTTCACCCCTCCACTTT. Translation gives CASSQEQGSSPLHF.

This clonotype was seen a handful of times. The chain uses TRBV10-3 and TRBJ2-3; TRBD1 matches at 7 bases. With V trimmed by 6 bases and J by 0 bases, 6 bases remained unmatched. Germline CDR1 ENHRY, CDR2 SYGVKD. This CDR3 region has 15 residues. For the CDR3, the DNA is TGTGCCATCAGCCGGGACAGCGACAGCACAGATACGCAGTATTTT. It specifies CAISRDSDSTDTQYF.

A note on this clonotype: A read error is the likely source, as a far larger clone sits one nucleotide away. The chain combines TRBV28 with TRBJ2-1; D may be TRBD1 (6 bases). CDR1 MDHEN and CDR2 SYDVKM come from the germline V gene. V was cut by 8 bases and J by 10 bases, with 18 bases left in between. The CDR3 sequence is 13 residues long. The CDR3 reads CASGIGGTYEQFF. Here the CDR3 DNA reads TGTGCCAGCGGCATAGGGGGAACCTACGAGCAGTTCTTC.

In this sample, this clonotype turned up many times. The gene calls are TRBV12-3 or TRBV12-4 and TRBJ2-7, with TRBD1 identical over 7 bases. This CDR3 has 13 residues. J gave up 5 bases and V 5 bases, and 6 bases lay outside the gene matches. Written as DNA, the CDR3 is TGTGCCAGCAGTAACGGACAGGTCCACGAGCAGTACTTC. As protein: CASSNGQVHEQYF.

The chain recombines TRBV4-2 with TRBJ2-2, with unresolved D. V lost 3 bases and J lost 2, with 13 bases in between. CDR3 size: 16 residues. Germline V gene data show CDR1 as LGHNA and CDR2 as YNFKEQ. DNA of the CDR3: TGTGCCAGCAGCCAGGAGTCGGGTCTAAACACCGGGGAGCTGTTTTTT. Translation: CASSQESGLNTGELFF.

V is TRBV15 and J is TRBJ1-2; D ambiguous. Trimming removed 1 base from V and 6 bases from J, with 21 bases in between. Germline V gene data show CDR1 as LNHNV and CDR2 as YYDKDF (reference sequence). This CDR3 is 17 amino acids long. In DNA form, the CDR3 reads TGTGCCACCAGCAGAGGTGGCGGGGAACGGAGGACTGATGGCTACACCTTC. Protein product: CATSRGGGERRTDGYTF. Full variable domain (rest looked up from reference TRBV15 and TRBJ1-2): DAMVIQNPRYQVTQFGKPVTLSCSQTLNHNVMYWYQQKSSQAPKLLFHYYDKDFNNEADTPDNFQSRRPNTSFCFLDIRSPGLGDTAMYLCATSRGGGERRTDGYTFGSGTRLTVV.

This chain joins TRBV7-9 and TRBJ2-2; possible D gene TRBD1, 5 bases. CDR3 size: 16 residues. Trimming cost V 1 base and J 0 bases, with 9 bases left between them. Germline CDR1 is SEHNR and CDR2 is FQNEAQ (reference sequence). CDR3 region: CASSLVRASNTGELFF. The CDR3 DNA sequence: TGTGCCAGCAGCTTAGTCAGGGCTTCGAACACCGGGGAGCTGTTTTTT. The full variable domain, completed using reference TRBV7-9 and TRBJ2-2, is DTGVSQNPRHKITKRGQNVTFRCDPISEHNRLYWYRQTLGQGPEFLTYFQNEAQLEKSRLLSDRFSAERPKGSFSTLEIQRTEQGDSAMYLCASSLVRASNTGELFFGEGSRLTVL.

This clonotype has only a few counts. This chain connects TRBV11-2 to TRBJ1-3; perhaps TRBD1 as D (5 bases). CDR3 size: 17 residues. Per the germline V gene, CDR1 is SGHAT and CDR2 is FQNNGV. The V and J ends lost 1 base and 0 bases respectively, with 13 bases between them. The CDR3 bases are TGTGCCAGCAGCTTAGGTCGGTGGGGCGCCTCTGGAAACACCATATATTTT. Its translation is CASSLGRWGASGNTIYF. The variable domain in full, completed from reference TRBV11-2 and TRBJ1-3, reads EAGVAQSPRYKIIEKRQSVAFWCNPISGHATLYWYQQILGQGPKLLIQFQNNGVVDDSQLPKDRFSAERLKGVDSTLKIQPAKLEDSAVYLCASSLGRWGASGNTIYFGEGSWLTVV.